This is a list of T cell receptor beta chains from one sample in a study of graft-versus-host responses after intestinal transplantation. Antigen specificity for these receptors is unknown. Repertoires were generated with immunoSEQ multiplex PCR, while TCRdb's copy carries only in-frame clones and drops some. The profile shows 40,000 or so clones, more than 85% of them singletons. The source was unstimulated CD8+ T cells sorted from spleen or lymph node cells, collected before transplant. Receptors originate from a human donor who was the organ donor for an intestinal transplant. The CDR3 runs from the conserved cysteine through the conserved F or W. The D gene is left open where the match is weak. Size is stated for part of the rows, as once, few or many counts, or as a class when the clone is expanded.

v_gene: TRBV19; len: 20; j_gene: TRBJ1-5; abundance: -; d_gene: TRBD1; CDR3nt: TGTGCCAGTAGTATCAAGATAGGGACAGGGGCCTTTAGGGGCAATCAGCCCCAGCATTTT; CDR3aa: CASSIKIGTGAFRGNQPQHF
v_gene: TRBV11-2; len: 15; j_gene: TRBJ2-1; abundance: -; d_gene: TRBD2; CDR3nt: TGTGCCAGCAGCGGGAGCGGGAGGGCCTACAATGAGCAGTTCTTC; CDR3aa: CASSGSGRAYNEQFF
v_gene: TRBV28; len: 18; j_gene: TRBJ2-2; abundance: -; d_gene: TRBD2; CDR3nt: TGTGCCAGCAGTTTATGGGTCGGGGGGACTAGGGGTACCGGGGAGCTGTTTTTT; CDR3aa: CASSLWVGGTRGTGELFF
v_gene: TRBV23-1; len: 14; j_gene: TRBJ1-2; abundance: -; d_gene: TRBD1; CDR3nt: TGCGCCAGCCGGAACCGGGACAGACTGTATGGCTACACCTTC; CDR3aa: CASRNRDRLYGYTF
v_gene: TRBV7-6; len: 15; j_gene: TRBJ2-1; abundance: -; d_gene: TRBD2; CDR3nt: TGTGCCAGCAGCTTAAGTAGCGGGAGTTACAATGAGCAGTTCTTC; CDR3aa: CASSLSSGSYNEQFF
v_gene: TRBV13; len: 14; j_gene: TRBJ2-5; abundance: -; d_gene: TRBD2; CDR3nt: TGTGCCAGCAGCCTACTAGCGAGACAAGAGACCCAGTACTTC; CDR3aa: CASSLLARQETQYF
v_gene: TRBV25-1; len: 14; j_gene: TRBJ2-3; abundance: -; d_gene: TRBD2; CDR3nt: TGTGCCAGCACCTTAGCGGGAGAGGGAGATACGCAGTATTTT; CDR3aa: CASTLAGEGDTQYF
v_gene: TRBV7-3; len: 15; j_gene: TRBJ2-1; abundance: -; d_gene: -; CDR3nt: TGTGCCAGCAGCTTAACGCAGAACAACTACAATGAGCAGTTCTTC; CDR3aa: CASSLTQNNYNEQFF
v_gene: TRBV5-1; len: 16; j_gene: TRBJ1-1; abundance: once; d_gene: -; CDR3nt: TGCGCCAGCAGCTTGGAACAGGCAGGAATGAACACTGAAGCTTTCTTT; CDR3aa: CASSLEQAGMNTEAFF
v_gene: TRBV21-1; len: 13; j_gene: TRBJ1-1; abundance: -; d_gene: -; CDR3nt: TGTGCCAGCAGCAAATGGGGGCGGGGGCGAGCTTTCTTT; CDR3aa: CASSKWGRGRAFF
v_gene: TRBV28; len: 14; j_gene: TRBJ1-5; abundance: -; d_gene: -; CDR3nt: TGTGCCAGCAGCATACAGGGCTCGGGTCAGCCCCAGCATTTT; CDR3aa: CASSIQGSGQPQHF
v_gene: TRBV10-1; len: 13; j_gene: TRBJ2-7; abundance: -; d_gene: TRBD1; CDR3nt: TGCGCCAGCAGGGGGACAGGGTCGGGCGAGCAGTACTTC; CDR3aa: CASRGTGSGEQYF
v_gene: TRBV28; len: 13; j_gene: TRBJ2-7; abundance: -; d_gene: -; CDR3nt: TGTGCCAGCAGTTTCTCAGGGATATACGAGCAGTACTTC; CDR3aa: CASSFSGIYEQYF
v_gene: TRBV7-8; len: 15; j_gene: TRBJ2-7; abundance: -; d_gene: -; CDR3nt: TGTGCCAGCAGCTTATCCCATTCGGGGAGCGACGAGCAGTACTTC; CDR3aa: CASSLSHSGSDEQYF
v_gene: TRBV30; len: 13; j_gene: TRBJ1-1; abundance: -; d_gene: -; CDR3nt: TGTGCCTGGAGTGAGGGGGTCGGCACTGAAGCTTTCTTT; CDR3aa: CAWSEGVGTEAFF
v_gene: TRBV9; len: 15; j_gene: TRBJ2-1; abundance: -; d_gene: TRBD2; CDR3nt: TGTGCCAGCAGCGCTCGGACTAGCGGGTTGTATGAGCAGTTCTTC; CDR3aa: CASSARTSGLYEQFF
v_gene: TRBV27; len: 14; j_gene: TRBJ2-1; abundance: -; d_gene: -; CDR3nt: TGTGCCAGCAGTTGGGGCCCCGCTCCCCTTCCAGAGTTCTTC; CDR3aa: CASSWGPAPLPEFF
v_gene: TRBV4-3; len: 14; j_gene: TRBJ1-1; abundance: -; d_gene: -; CDR3nt: TGCGCCAGCAGCCAAGATCTAAGGTTGGATGAAGCTTTCTTT; CDR3aa: CASSQDLRLDEAFF
v_gene: TRBV7-8; len: 16; j_gene: TRBJ2-7; abundance: once; d_gene: -; CDR3nt: TGTGCCAGCAGCTTAGCGGGGGTTAGCCGGTCTTACGAGCAGTACTTC; CDR3aa: CASSLAGVSRSYEQYF
v_gene: TRBV27; len: 13; j_gene: TRBJ2-1; abundance: -; d_gene: TRBD2; CDR3nt: TGTGCCAGCAGTATACTAGCGCGGGATGAGCAGTTCTTC; CDR3aa: CASSILARDEQFF
v_gene: TRBV4-1; len: 15; j_gene: TRBJ2-1; abundance: -; d_gene: TRBD1; CDR3nt: TGCGCCAGCAGCCAAGTAGGGACAGGAAGAAATGAGCAGTTCTTC; CDR3aa: CASSQVGTGRNEQFF
v_gene: TRBV6-1; len: 15; j_gene: TRBJ2-7; abundance: -; d_gene: -; CDR3nt: TGTGCCAGCAGTGGGCTGACACCAACCGCCTACGAGCAGTACTTC; CDR3aa: CASSGLTPTAYEQYF
v_gene: TRBV2; len: 13; j_gene: TRBJ2-3; abundance: -; d_gene: -; CDR3nt: TGTGCCAGCAGAACAGGCAGGGTGGATACGCAGTATTTT; CDR3aa: CASRTGRVDTQYF
v_gene: TRBV4-1; len: 16; j_gene: TRBJ2-7; abundance: -; d_gene: TRBD2; CDR3nt: TGCGCCAGCAGCCAATCGGGACTAGCGGCCTCCTACGAGCAGTACTTC; CDR3aa: CASSQSGLAASYEQYF
v_gene: TRBV7-9; len: 15; j_gene: TRBJ2-7; abundance: -; d_gene: TRBD2; CDR3nt: TGTGCCAGCAGCCCTGCCGGGACTAAGTATAACGAGCAGTACTTC; CDR3aa: CASSPAGTKYNEQYF
v_gene: TRBV28; len: 18; j_gene: TRBJ2-2; abundance: -; d_gene: -; CDR3nt: TGTGCCAGCAGTTTACCCACCAGAGGGACACCGAACACCGGGGAGCTGTTTTTT; CDR3aa: CASSLPTRGTPNTGELFF
v_gene: TRBV28; len: 14; j_gene: TRBJ2-3; abundance: -; d_gene: -; CDR3nt: TGTGCCAGCAGTAAAAGGGAAGGCACAGATACGCAGTATTTT; CDR3aa: CASSKREGTDTQYF
v_gene: TRBV4-1; len: 15; j_gene: TRBJ2-2; abundance: -; d_gene: -; CDR3nt: TGCGCCAGCAGTCTGGGACCGGCCCCCACCGGGGAGCTGTTTTTT; CDR3aa: CASSLGPAPTGELFF
v_gene: TRBV15; len: 17; j_gene: TRBJ2-3; abundance: -; d_gene: -; CDR3nt: TGTGCCACCAGCAGAGTAGGAATTAGCGGCCCCACAGATACGCAGTATTTT; CDR3aa: CATSRVGISGPTDTQYF
v_gene: TRBV15; len: 12; j_gene: TRBJ2-7; abundance: -; d_gene: -; CDR3nt: TGTGCCACCAGCAGACAAGGGGGCGAGCAGTACTTC; CDR3aa: CATSRQGGEQYF
v_gene: TRBV6-5; len: 15; j_gene: TRBJ1-5; abundance: -; d_gene: TRBD1; CDR3nt: TGTGCCAGCAGTTACACACAGGGGTTCGGTCAGCCCCAGCATTTT; CDR3aa: CASSYTQGFGQPQHF
v_gene: TRBV18; len: 16; j_gene: TRBJ2-7; abundance: -; d_gene: TRBD1; CDR3nt: TGTGCCAGCTCACCAGGGTGGGCCAGGGGGCCTTACGAGCAGTACTTC; CDR3aa: CASSPGWARGPYEQYF
v_gene: TRBV4-2; len: 13; j_gene: TRBJ2-7; abundance: -; d_gene: TRBD2; CDR3nt: TGTGCCAGCAGCCAGACTAGCCTAGGCGAGCAGTACTTC; CDR3aa: CASSQTSLGEQYF
v_gene: TRBV4-2; len: 15; j_gene: TRBJ2-6; abundance: -; d_gene: -; CDR3nt: TGTGCCAGCAGCCCTCGGACTTCTGGGGCCAACGTCCTGACTTTC; CDR3aa: CASSPRTSGANVLTF
v_gene: TRBV5-6; len: 13; j_gene: TRBJ1-1; abundance: -; d_gene: -; CDR3nt: TGTGCCAGCAGCCCCGGGAGAACGTTGGGGGCTTTCTTT; CDR3aa: CASSPGRTLGAFF
v_gene: TRBV2; len: 14; j_gene: TRBJ2-5; abundance: -; d_gene: -; CDR3nt: TGTGCCAGCAGTGAGGTTGGCGGTCAAGAGACCCAGTACTTC; CDR3aa: CASSEVGGQETQYF
v_gene: TRBV14; len: 15; j_gene: TRBJ2-5; abundance: -; d_gene: -; CDR3nt: TGTGCCAGCAGCCTCCCAGGGGCAATGGGAGAGACCCAGTACTTC; CDR3aa: CASSLPGAMGETQYF
v_gene: TRBV4-3; len: 14; j_gene: TRBJ2-1; abundance: -; d_gene: -; CDR3nt: TGCGCCAGCAGCCAAGGGCGGCGCGACAATGAGCAGTTCTTC; CDR3aa: CASSQGRRDNEQFF
v_gene: TRBV5-4; len: 13; j_gene: TRBJ2-1; abundance: once; d_gene: TRBD2; CDR3nt: TGTGCCAGCAGCTTGGAGCGGGACGATGAGCAGTTCTTC; CDR3aa: CASSLERDDEQFF
v_gene: TRBV4-3; len: 16; j_gene: TRBJ2-3; abundance: -; d_gene: TRBD2; CDR3nt: TGCGCCAGCAGCCGACGACTAGCGGGAGAAGTAGATACGCAGTATTTT; CDR3aa: CASSRRLAGEVDTQYF
v_gene: TRBV18; len: 16; j_gene: TRBJ2-1; abundance: -; d_gene: TRBD2; CDR3nt: TGTGCCAGCTCACGCACTAGCGGCCCCCTCCTCAATGAGCAGTTCTTC; CDR3aa: CASSRTSGPLLNEQFF
v_gene: TRBV19; len: 14; j_gene: TRBJ2-4; abundance: -; d_gene: -; CDR3nt: TGTGCCAGTAGTATAGGACCAGGGATGAACATTCAGTACTTC; CDR3aa: CASSIGPGMNIQYF
v_gene: TRBV21-1; len: 17; j_gene: TRBJ2-7; abundance: -; d_gene: -; CDR3nt: TGTGCCAGCAGCCTTGAGCCCCGACTAGCGGGACCCTACGAGCAGTACTTC; CDR3aa: CASSLEPRLAGPYEQYF
v_gene: TRBV15; len: 15; j_gene: TRBJ2-1; abundance: -; d_gene: -; CDR3nt: TGTGCCACCAGCAGAGGACTAGGGGGAAACAATGAGCAGTTCTTC; CDR3aa: CATSRGLGGNNEQFF
v_gene: TRBV28; len: 14; j_gene: TRBJ2-7; abundance: -; d_gene: TRBD1; CDR3nt: TGTGCCAGCAGACCGACAGGGTACTCCTACGAGCAGTACTTC; CDR3aa: CASRPTGYSYEQYF
v_gene: TRBV28; len: 16; j_gene: TRBJ2-1; abundance: -; d_gene: -; CDR3nt: -; CDR3aa: CASSTSREFSYNEQFF
v_gene: TRBV4-3; len: 14; j_gene: TRBJ2-1; abundance: -; d_gene: -; CDR3nt: TGCGCCAGCAGCCCCGGGGTAGCCTACAATGAGCAGTTCTTC; CDR3aa: CASSPGVAYNEQFF
v_gene: TRBV4-1; len: 13; j_gene: TRBJ1-2; abundance: -; d_gene: -; CDR3nt: TGCGCCAGCAGCCACCCAGGATTCTATGGCTACACCTTC; CDR3aa: CASSHPGFYGYTF
v_gene: TRBV7-9; len: 15; j_gene: TRBJ2-1; abundance: -; d_gene: TRBD1; CDR3nt: TGTGCCAGCAGCTTAAGACAGGGAATGAGCAATGAGCAGTTCTTC; CDR3aa: CASSLRQGMSNEQFF
v_gene: TRBV6-1; len: 15; j_gene: TRBJ2-7; abundance: -; d_gene: TRBD2; CDR3nt: TGTGCCAGCAGTGAAATGGTAGCGGGAGGAGGCGAGCAGTACTTC; CDR3aa: CASSEMVAGGGEQYF
v_gene: TRBV9; len: 13; j_gene: TRBJ1-1; abundance: -; d_gene: -; CDR3nt: TGTGCCAGCAGCCCCCTCGCTAACACTGAAGCTTTCTTT; CDR3aa: CASSPLANTEAFF
v_gene: TRBV4-1; len: 14; j_gene: TRBJ2-1; abundance: -; d_gene: TRBD2; CDR3nt: TGCGCCAGCAGCCCACTAGCGGGAGTGGGAGAGCAGTTCTTC; CDR3aa: CASSPLAGVGEQFF
v_gene: TRBV5-1; len: 14; j_gene: TRBJ2-2; abundance: -; d_gene: -; CDR3nt: TGCGCCAGCATTTTAACTCCTGACACCGGGGAGCTGTTTTTT; CDR3aa: CASILTPDTGELFF
v_gene: TRBV7-2; len: 16; j_gene: TRBJ2-3; abundance: -; d_gene: -; CDR3nt: TGTGCCAGCAGCTTAGGTCTAGCCATACTCACAGATACGCAGTATTTT; CDR3aa: CASSLGLAILTDTQYF
v_gene: TRBV28; len: 11; j_gene: TRBJ1-2; abundance: -; d_gene: -; CDR3nt: TGTGCCAGCAGTGAGGGAGGTGGCTACACCTTC; CDR3aa: CASSEGGGYTF
v_gene: TRBV5-4; len: 14; j_gene: TRBJ2-7; abundance: -; d_gene: TRBD1; CDR3nt: TGTGCCAGCAGCCCCGGGACAGGCTCCTACGAGCAGTACTTC; CDR3aa: CASSPGTGSYEQYF